Listed below are T cell receptor beta chains from one sample, sequenced in a study of human T cells and chemical hapten exposure. TCRdb re-analysed the RACE reads in MiXCR, keeping a single row per CDR3 protein. The data contain 250,000 or so distinct CDR3 sequences, approximately 8.6% of them singletons. Specimen: whole blood, collected in connection with sensitization to the hapten diphenylcyclopropenone (DPC). Receptors were obtained from a woman in her forties with alopecia areata. Some clones in this sample may be carry-over from other donors' samples. Both conserved end residues are part of each CDR3. D genes are given only for firm matches. Rows give clone size only sometimes, using once, few, many, or a class for an expanded clone.

D	J	V	size	DNA	CDR3
TRBD1	TRBJ1-5	TRBV6-2/TRBV6-3	NA	TGTGCCAGCAGCAAGTCATCGACAGGGGGGTTATCTCAGCCCCAGCATTTT	CASSKSSTGGLSQPQHF
TRBD2	TRBJ2-4	TRBV12-3/TRBV12-4	NA	TGTGCCAGCAGGGCACTAGCGGGAGATGGAAACATTCAGTACTTC	CASRALAGDGNIQYF
TRBD2	TRBJ2-5	TRBV6-5	few	TGTGCCAGCAGTTACGTAGGAGGTCTAGCGGTGGAGACCCAGTACTTC	CASSYVGGLAVETQYF
TRBD1	TRBJ2-7	TRBV2	NA	TGTGCCAGCACCAGGAAGGACAGGATCTCCTACGAGCAGTACTTC	CASTRKDRISYEQYF
TRBD2	TRBJ2-5	TRBV7-2	many	TGTGCCAGCAGCTTAGCACTAGCGGCAGAGACCCAGTACTTC	CASSLALAAETQYF
NA	TRBJ1-1	TRBV12-3/TRBV12-4	few	TGTGCCAGCAGTTTAGGGGACATAAACACTGAAGCTTTCTTT	CASSLGDINTEAFF
NA	TRBJ2-3	TRBV5-6	NA	TGTGCCAGCAGCTTGAGATCTGGGGCGAAGGTGCCAGATACGCAGTATTTT	CASSLRSGAKVPDTQYF
NA	TRBJ2-5	TRBV7-3	NA	TGTGCCAGCAGCTCTAGGACAGGTCGGGGGGAGACCCAGTACTTC	CASSSRTGRGETQYF
NA	TRBJ2-7	TRBV3-1	NA	TGTGCCAGCAGCCAGGCAGACTACGAGCAGTACTTC	CASSQADYEQYF
NA	TRBJ2-1	TRBV18	few	TGTGCCAGCTCGCCCGATGTCAGGAATTCTCAGCAGTTCTTC	CASSPDVRNSQQFF
TRBD1	TRBJ1-5	TRBV20-1	NA	TGCAGTGCTGCCAGGGGGGAGCAGCCCCAGCATTTT	CSAARGEQPQHF
NA	TRBJ2-5	TRBV5-1	NA	TGCGCCAGCAGCCCCGCGTCCTTCCAAGAGACCCAGTACTTC	CASSPASFQETQYF
NA	TRBJ2-1	TRBV11-2	NA	TGTGCCAGCAGCTCCTGGGGGGGCGGCCTGTACAATGAGCAGTTCTTC	CASSSWGGGLYNEQFF
NA	TRBJ1-1	TRBV12-3/TRBV12-4	many	TGTGCCAGCAGACCCGCCGGACGGTACACTGAAGCTTTCTTT	CASRPAGRYTEAFF
TRBD1	TRBJ1-5	TRBV20-1	NA	TGCAGTGGCCAGGGGGAAGGTTGGCAGCCCCAGCATTTT	CSGQGEGWQPQHF
NA	TRBJ2-3	TRBV7-2	many	TGTGCCAGCAGCTTAATCACTAGCAGAGATACGCAGTATTTT	CASSLITSRDTQYF
NA	TRBJ1-2	TRBV6-5	few	TGTGCCAGCACCATGTCCGCTAACTATGGCTACACCTTC	CASTMSANYGYTF
NA	TRBJ1-2	TRBV5-1	few	TGCGCCAGCAGCTCGACACCTACTAACTATGGCTACACCTTC	CASSSTPTNYGYTF
NA	TRBJ2-2	TRBV2	NA	TGTGCCAGCAGTGCAGTAAGGGCCCCAGCCGGGGAGCTGTTTTTT	CASSAVRAPAGELFF
TRBD1	TRBJ2-1	TRBV4-3	few	TGCGCCAGCAGCCAAGCCGGGACAGAGTACAATGAGCAGTTCTTC	CASSQAGTEYNEQFF